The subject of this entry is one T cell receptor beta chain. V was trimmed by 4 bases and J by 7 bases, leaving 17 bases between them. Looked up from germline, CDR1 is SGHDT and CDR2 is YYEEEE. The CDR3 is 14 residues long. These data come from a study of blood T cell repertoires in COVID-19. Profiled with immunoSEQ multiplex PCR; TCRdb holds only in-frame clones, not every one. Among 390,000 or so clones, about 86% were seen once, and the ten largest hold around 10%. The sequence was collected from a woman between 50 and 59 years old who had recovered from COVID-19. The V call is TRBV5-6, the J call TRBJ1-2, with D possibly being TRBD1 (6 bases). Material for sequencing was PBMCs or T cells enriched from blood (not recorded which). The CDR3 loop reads CASSGNRVRGGYTF. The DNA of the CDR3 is TGTGCCAGCAGCGGGAACAGGGTTCGGGGTGGCTACACCTTC.